Listed below are T cell receptor beta chains from one sample, sequenced in a study of T cell changes during pregnancy in multiple sclerosis. Clones were sequenced by immunoSEQ multiplex PCR, and TCRdb holds only the in-frame ones, with some missing. The repertoire holds about 60,000 clones, with around 96% as singletons. The material was CD8+ T cells from peripheral blood mononuclear cells, obtained after pregnancy. These receptors came from a female donor with multiple sclerosis, enrolled in a pregnancy study. Both conserved end residues are part of each CDR3. D genes are given only for firm matches. Expanded clones are given a class, and other clones once, few, many or no size at all.

size | D | J | V | CDR3 | DNA
. | . | TRBJ2-7 | TRBV7-9 | CASSFRGYEQYF | TGTGCCAGCAGCTTTAGAGGCTACGAGCAGTACTTC
. | . | TRBJ2-1 | TRBV19 | CASSIGGLLYNEQFF | TGTGCCAGTAGTATAGGGGGACTTCTCTACAATGAGCAGTTCTTC
once | . | TRBJ2-1 | TRBV6-4 | CASSQRAGFEQFF | TGTGCCAGCAGCCAAAGGGCGGGATTTGAGCAGTTCTTC
. | . | TRBJ1-5 | TRBV28 | CASRPTGQGNQPQHF | TGTGCCAGCAGACCAACAGGGCAAGGCAATCAGCCCCAGCATTTT
. | TRBD2 | TRBJ2-7 | TRBV5-6 | CASSLGAGLAEYEQYF | TGTGCCAGCAGCTTGGGGGCTGGACTAGCGGAGTACGAGCAGTACTTC
once | . | TRBJ1-2 | TRBV9 | CASSPGGVGGYTF | TGTGCCAGCAGCCCCGGGGGGGTCGGGGGCTACACCTTC
. | . | TRBJ2-1 | TRBV7-8 | CASSLLPGDGYNEQFF | TGTGCCAGCAGCTTACTCCCCGGGGATGGGTACAATGAGCAGTTCTTC
few | TRBD1 | TRBJ1-1 | TRBV5-1 | CASSLAGGMNTEAFF | TGCGCCAGCAGCTTGGCAGGGGGGATGAACACTGAAGCTTTCTTT
. | TRBD1 | TRBJ2-3 | TRBV19 | CASRIWTGAADTQYF | TGTGCCAGTAGGATCTGGACAGGGGCAGCAGATACGCAGTATTTT
. | TRBD1 | TRBJ1-3 | TRBV29-1 | CSILADRSSGNTIYF | TGCAGCATCTTGGCGGACAGGTCCTCTGGAAACACCATATATTTT
. | . | TRBJ2-5 | TRBV29-1 | CSVVQETQYF | TGCAGCGTCGTTCAAGAGACCCAGTACTTC
. | . | TRBJ2-7 | TRBV9 | CASSVGVGDYEQYF | TGTGCCAGCAGCGTAGGAGTAGGGGACTACGAGCAGTACTTC
. | TRBD1 | TRBJ2-7 | TRBV11-2 | CASSLDGQGISYEQYF | TGTGCCAGCAGCTTAGATGGACAGGGGATTTCCTACGAGCAGTACTTC
. | TRBD1 | TRBJ2-3 | TRBV27 | CASSPLYRTGVAGDTQYF | TGTGCCAGCAGTCCGCTATATCGAACAGGGGTGGCTGGGGATACGCAGTATTTT
once | TRBD2 | TRBJ2-1 | TRBV19 | CASSGLADEQFF | TGTGCCAGTAGTGGGCTAGCGGATGAGCAGTTCTTC
. | . | TRBJ2-3 | TRBV5-4 | CASSLGTATDTQYF | TGTGCCAGCAGCTTGGGGACAGCAACAGATACGCAGTATTTT
. | . | TRBJ2-1 | TRBV5-6 | CASTTNNYNEQFF | TGTGCCAGCACCACCAACAACTACAATGAGCAGTTCTTC
. | . | TRBJ2-3 | TRBV6-6 | CASSQLFRLTDTQYF | TGTGCCAGCAGTCAGCTTTTCCGACTCACAGATACGCAGTATTTT
. | . | TRBJ2-7 | TRBV6-1 | CASGDWQITYEQYF | TGTGCCAGCGGGGACTGGCAGATCACCTACGAGCAGTACTTC
. | TRBD1 | TRBJ1-5 | TRBV9 | CASSAGTGGRNNQPQHF | TGTGCCAGCAGCGCAGGGACAGGGGGAAGGAACAATCAGCCCCAGCATTTT
. | TRBD2 | TRBJ2-7 | TRBV13 | CASSRVAGGGNEQYF | TGTGCCAGCAGCCGAGTAGCGGGAGGGGGGAACGAGCAGTACTTC
. | . | TRBJ1-1 | TRBV27 | CASSLYARTEAFF | TGTGCCAGCAGTTTATATGCGAGGACTGAAGCTTTCTTT
. | . | TRBJ1-5 | TRBV19 | CASSISGFQPQHF | TGTGCCAGTAGTATCTCAGGGTTCCAGCCCCAGCATTTT
. | TRBD2 | TRBJ2-3 | TRBV7-7 | CASSLADGTSGRTGGDTQYF | TGTGCTAGCAGCTTAGCGGACGGGACTAGCGGGAGGACGGGGGGTGATACGCAGTATTTT
. | TRBD1 | TRBJ2-7 | TRBV19 | CASSIGTDYEQYF | TGTGCCAGTAGTATCGGGACAGACTACGAGCAGTACTTC
. | TRBD2 | TRBJ2-1 | TRBV5-5 | CASSTRLAGGPGNEQFF | TGTGCCAGCAGCACAAGACTAGCGGGAGGGCCGGGCAATGAGCAGTTCTTC
. | TRBD2 | TRBJ2-7 | TRBV30 | CAWSAGGGTYEQYF | TGTGCCTGGAGTGCGGGGGGGGGTACCTACGAGCAGTACTTC
. | . | TRBJ2-3 | TRBV18 | CASSPQGVAGTDTQYF | TGTGCCAGCTCACCACAAGGGGTGGCTGGCACAGATACGCAGTATTTT
. | . | TRBJ2-7 | TRBV27 | CASSLAPGSYEQYF | TGTGCCAGCAGTTTAGCCCCAGGTTCCTACGAGCAGTACTTC
. | TRBD2 | TRBJ2-1 | TRBV30 | CAWTLAGNEQFF | TGTGCCTGGACACTAGCGGGCAATGAGCAGTTCTTC
. | TRBD1 | TRBJ1-2 | TRBV7-9 | CASSTRDRRWNYGYTF | TGTGCCAGCAGCACCCGGGACAGGCGGTGGAACTATGGCTACACCTTC
. | TRBD2 | TRBJ2-3 | TRBV23-1 | CARETKGRGGRETDTQYF | TGCGCCAGGGAAACGAAGGGGCGCGGCGGGAGAGAAACAGATACGCAGTATTTT
. | . | TRBJ2-7 | TRBV5-1 | CASSQPGLSYEQYF | TGCGCCAGCAGTCAACCGGGACTCAGCTACGAGCAGTACTTC
. | . | TRBJ2-1 | TRBV4-1 | CASSPLGPHYNEQFF | TGCGCCAGCAGCCCGTTGGGCCCTCACTACAATGAGCAGTTCTTC
. | . | TRBJ2-7 | TRBV19 | CASSAAPGYEQYF | TGTGCCAGTAGTGCCGCCCCGGGCTACGAGCAGTACTTC
. | . | TRBJ2-2 | TRBV5-1 | CASRGERETAGELFF | TGCGCCAGCAGAGGTGAACGGGAGACGGCCGGGGAGCTGTTTTTT
. | . | TRBJ2-2 | TRBV19 | CATYRDSANTGELFF | TGTGCCACCTACCGGGATTCCGCGAACACCGGGGAGCTGTTTTTT
. | . | TRBJ2-3 | TRBV29-1 | CSVVKGQRTDTQYF | TGCAGCGTTGTTAAGGGACAACGCACAGATACGCAGTATTTT
. | . | TRBJ2-7 | TRBV5-4 | CASSPGHRYEQYF | TGTGCCAGCAGCCCAGGACACCGGTACGAGCAGTACTTC
. | . | TRBJ1-5 | TRBV28 | CASKGGLLNNQPQHF | TGTGCCAGCAAGGGGGGACTATTGAACAATCAGCCCCAGCATTTT
. | . | TRBJ1-1 | TRBV6-1 | CASSEGGRGGPEAFF | TGTGCCAGCAGTGAAGGGGGCAGGGGTGGGCCTGAAGCTTTCTTT
. | . | TRBJ1-2 | TRBV28 | CASSSRKAGRYGYTF | TGTGCCAGCAGTTCGAGGAAAGCGGGACGCTATGGCTACACCTTC
. | TRBD1 | TRBJ1-1 | TRBV10-3 | CAISESTGASEAFF | TGTGCCATCAGTGAGTCGACAGGGGCGAGTGAAGCTTTCTTT
. | TRBD2 | TRBJ2-1 | TRBV19 | CASSIGRLADNEQFF | TGTGCCAGTAGTATAGGCCGGCTAGCGGACAATGAGCAGTTCTTC
. | . | TRBJ1-2 | TRBV19 | CASIQPNYGYTF | TGTGCCAGTATACAACCTAACTATGGCTACACCTTC
. | . | TRBJ2-3 | TRBV11-3 | CASSLAGGTDTQYF | TGTGCCAGCAGCTTAGCGGGGGGCACAGATACGCAGTATTTT
. | TRBD2 | TRBJ2-5 | TRBV6-1 | CASSEVTGGPGVQETQYF | TGTGCCAGCAGTGAAGTGACGGGAGGGCCGGGAGTCCAAGAGACCCAGTACTTC
. | . | TRBJ2-1 | TRBV19 | CASRPDSGSYNEQFF | TGTGCCAGTAGGCCCGACAGTGGTTCGTACAATGAGCAGTTCTTC
. | . | TRBJ2-1 | TRBV12-5 | CASWDSSSSYNEQFF | TGTGCTAGTTGGGACTCCTCCAGCTCCTACAATGAGCAGTTCTTC
. | . | TRBJ1-2 | TRBV4-3 | CASSQARQGFYGYTF | TGCGCCAGCAGCCAAGCCCGGCAGGGCTTCTATGGCTACACCTTC
. | TRBD1 | TRBJ2-3 | TRBV7-6 | CASSRDSLTQYF | TGTGCCAGCAGCAGGGACAGCCTCACGCAGTATTTT
. | . | TRBJ2-7 | TRBV5-1 | CASSLEPGYYEQYF | TGCGCCAGCAGCTTGGAACCGGGGTACTACGAGCAGTACTTC